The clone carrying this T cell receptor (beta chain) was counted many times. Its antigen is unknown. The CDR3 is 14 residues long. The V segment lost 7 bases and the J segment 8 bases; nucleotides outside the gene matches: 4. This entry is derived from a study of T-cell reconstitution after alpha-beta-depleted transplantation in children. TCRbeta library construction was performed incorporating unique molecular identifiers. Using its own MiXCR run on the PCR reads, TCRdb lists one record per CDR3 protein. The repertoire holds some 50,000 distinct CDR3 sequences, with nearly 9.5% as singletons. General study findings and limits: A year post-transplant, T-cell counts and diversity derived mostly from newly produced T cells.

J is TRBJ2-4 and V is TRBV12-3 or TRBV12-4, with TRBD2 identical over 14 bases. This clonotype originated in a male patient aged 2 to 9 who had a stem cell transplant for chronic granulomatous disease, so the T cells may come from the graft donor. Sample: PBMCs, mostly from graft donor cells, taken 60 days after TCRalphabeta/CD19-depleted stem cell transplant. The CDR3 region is CASTPTSGRDIQYF. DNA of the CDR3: TGTGCCAGCACTCCGACTAGCGGGAGGGACATTCAGTACTTC.